This T cell receptor (beta chain) was documented in a study of blood T cell repertoires in COVID-19. Study overall: There were acute and convalescent COVID-19 samples, and they came from the United States, Italy and Spain. T cells, B-cell-depleted T cells, or PBMCs supplied cDNA or gDNA.

In germline, CDR1 is LGHDT, CDR2 YNNKEL (reference sequence). The CDR3 spans 14 residues. The J segment lost 2 bases and the V segment lost 2 bases, leaving 3 bases of the junction unmatched. In the original workflow: Estimates of nucleated cell counts were drawn from the amplification of reference gene primers. Here immunoSEQ multiplex PCR was the method, and the copy in TCRdb shows in-frame clones only, minus some. The V and J calls and the clone size are those of that table, but D and trimming were determined from the DNA. The sample has roughly 97,000 clones, about 91% seen once. The source material was peripheral blood. This sequence originates from a human donor in a cohort sampled during active COVID-19. The gene calls are TRBV3-1 (or the pseudogene TRBV3-2) and TRBJ2-7, with 7 bases aligning to TRBD2. The CDR3 spells CASSQSSGTYEQYF. CDR3 sequence (DNA): TGTGCCAGCAGCCAATCTAGCGGTACCTACGAGCAGTACTTC.